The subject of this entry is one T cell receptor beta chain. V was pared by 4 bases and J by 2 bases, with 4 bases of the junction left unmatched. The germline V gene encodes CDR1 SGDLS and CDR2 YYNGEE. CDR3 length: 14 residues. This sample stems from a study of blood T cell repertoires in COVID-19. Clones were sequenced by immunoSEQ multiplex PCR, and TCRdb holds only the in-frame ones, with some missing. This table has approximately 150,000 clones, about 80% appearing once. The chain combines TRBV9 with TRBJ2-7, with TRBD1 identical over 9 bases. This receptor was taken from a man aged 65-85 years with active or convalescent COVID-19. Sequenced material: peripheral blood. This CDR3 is CASSSRQGAYEQYF. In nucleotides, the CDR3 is TGTGCCAGCAGCTCAAGACAGGGGGCCTACGAGCAGTACTTC.